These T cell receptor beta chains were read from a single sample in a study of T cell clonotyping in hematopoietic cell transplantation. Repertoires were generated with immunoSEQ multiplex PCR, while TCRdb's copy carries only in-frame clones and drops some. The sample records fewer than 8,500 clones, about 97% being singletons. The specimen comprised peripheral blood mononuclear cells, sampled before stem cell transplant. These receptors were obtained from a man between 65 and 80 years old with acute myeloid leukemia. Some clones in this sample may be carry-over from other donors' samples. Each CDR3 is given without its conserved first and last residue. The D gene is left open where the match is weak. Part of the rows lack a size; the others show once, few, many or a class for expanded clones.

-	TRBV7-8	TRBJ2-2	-	ASSLRQTYTGELF
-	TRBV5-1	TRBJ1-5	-	AGHKGGGQPQH
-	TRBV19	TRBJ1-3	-	ASSEQFGNTIY
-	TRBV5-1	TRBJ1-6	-	ASSLGQDSPLH
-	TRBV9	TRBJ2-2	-	ASSVDRNPITGELF
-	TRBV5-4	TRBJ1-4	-	ASSFFRATNEKLF
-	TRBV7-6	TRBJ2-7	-	ASSFDGWEQY
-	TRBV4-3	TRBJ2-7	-	ASSQDPDSYEQY
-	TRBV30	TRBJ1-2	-	ASSPEGHGYT
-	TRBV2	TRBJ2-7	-	ATCRDRSYEQY
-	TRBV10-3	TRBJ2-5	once	AISDGQQETQY
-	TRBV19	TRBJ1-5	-	ASSKYSNQPQH
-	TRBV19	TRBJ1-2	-	ASSLGNQGGYT
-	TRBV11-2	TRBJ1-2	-	ASSLDRWQGAYGYT
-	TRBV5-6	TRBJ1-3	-	ASSLGRGNTIY
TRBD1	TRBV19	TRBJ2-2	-	ASSIPPQGAGTGELF
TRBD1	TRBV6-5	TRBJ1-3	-	ASSLSGGGNTIY
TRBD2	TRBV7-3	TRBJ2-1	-	ASSLLAGGLAGVYYNEQF
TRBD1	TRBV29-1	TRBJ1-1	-	SVEAQGATEAF
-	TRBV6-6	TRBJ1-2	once	ASRVGYGYT
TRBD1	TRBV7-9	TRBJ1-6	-	ASSLDGQGGSPLH
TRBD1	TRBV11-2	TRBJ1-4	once	ASRVNAGGENEKLF
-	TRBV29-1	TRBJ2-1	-	SGVRVGDEQF
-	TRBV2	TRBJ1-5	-	ASSEVVGGQPQH
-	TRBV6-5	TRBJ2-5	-	ASRDEVYQY
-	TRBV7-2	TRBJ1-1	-	ASSFSQGNTEAF
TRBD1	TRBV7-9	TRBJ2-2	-	ASSPWDRPNTGELF
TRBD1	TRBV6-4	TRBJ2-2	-	ASSERGPGELF
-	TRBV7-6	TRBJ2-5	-	ASSPEGVGETQY